This T cell receptor (beta chain) was obtained from a study of shared clonotypes between healthy human individuals. The study's findings and limits: Enrolling few donors narrowed the genetic and exposure-history diversity that was represented.

In the source study's methods: ImmunoSEQ junction-only sequences lacked quality scores, so their filtering differed. Sequencing was performed with immunoSEQ multiplex PCR; in TCRdb, only in-frame clones are kept and a portion is missing. V, J and clone size are taken as reported in that table, and D and trimming were inferred from the DNA itself. Of about 1 million clones listed, about 75% are singletons. Division of CD4+ cells produced a CD45RA+ naive subset and a CD45RA-negative memory subset. A note on this clone: Its antigen is not known.

This sequence originates from a man aged 18-30 years in good health. Sequenced input: memory CD4+ T cells sorted from blood. Regarding subset: CD45RA-negative fraction.

The chain's CDR3 is CASSLGVGTGGFYEQYF. The CDR3 DNA follows: TGTGCCAGCAGCTTAGGGGTCGGGACAGGGGGCTTCTACGAGCAGTACTTC. The genes are TRBV11-2 and TRBJ2-7; TRBD1 agrees at 12 bases. CDR3 length: 17 amino acids. CDR1 is SGHAT and CDR2 is FQNNGV in the germline V gene. After removal of 1 base from V and 3 bases from J, the junction contained 7 bases not matched to a gene.